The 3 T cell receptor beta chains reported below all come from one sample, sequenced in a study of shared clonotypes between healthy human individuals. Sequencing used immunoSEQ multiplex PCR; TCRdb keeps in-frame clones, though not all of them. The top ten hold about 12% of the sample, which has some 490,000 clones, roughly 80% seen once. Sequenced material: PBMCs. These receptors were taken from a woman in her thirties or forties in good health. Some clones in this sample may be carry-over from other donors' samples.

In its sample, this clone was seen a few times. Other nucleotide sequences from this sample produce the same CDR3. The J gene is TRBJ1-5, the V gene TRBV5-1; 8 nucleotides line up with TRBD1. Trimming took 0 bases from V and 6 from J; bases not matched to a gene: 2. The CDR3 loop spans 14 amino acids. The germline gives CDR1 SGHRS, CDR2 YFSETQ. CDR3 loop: CASSLGQGTQPQHF. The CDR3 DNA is TGCGCCAGCAGCTTGGGACAGGGGACTCAGCCCCAGCATTTT.

The CDR3 region has the DNA TGTGCCAGCAGCACAGAGGGAGGGAGGGTGAGTGAGCAGTTCTTC. It encodes CASSTEGGRVSEQFF. The rearrangement links TRBV21-1 to TRBJ2-1; the DNA was not used to check the table's D call, TRBD2. TRBV21-1 is labeled a pseudogene. This CDR3 comprises 15 residues.

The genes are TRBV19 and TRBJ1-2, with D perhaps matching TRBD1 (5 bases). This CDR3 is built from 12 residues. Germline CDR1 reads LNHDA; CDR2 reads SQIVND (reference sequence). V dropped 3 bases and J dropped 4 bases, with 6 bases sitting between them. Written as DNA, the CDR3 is TGTGCCAGTAGTATGACAGTCTATGGCTACACCTTC. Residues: CASSMTVYGYTF.